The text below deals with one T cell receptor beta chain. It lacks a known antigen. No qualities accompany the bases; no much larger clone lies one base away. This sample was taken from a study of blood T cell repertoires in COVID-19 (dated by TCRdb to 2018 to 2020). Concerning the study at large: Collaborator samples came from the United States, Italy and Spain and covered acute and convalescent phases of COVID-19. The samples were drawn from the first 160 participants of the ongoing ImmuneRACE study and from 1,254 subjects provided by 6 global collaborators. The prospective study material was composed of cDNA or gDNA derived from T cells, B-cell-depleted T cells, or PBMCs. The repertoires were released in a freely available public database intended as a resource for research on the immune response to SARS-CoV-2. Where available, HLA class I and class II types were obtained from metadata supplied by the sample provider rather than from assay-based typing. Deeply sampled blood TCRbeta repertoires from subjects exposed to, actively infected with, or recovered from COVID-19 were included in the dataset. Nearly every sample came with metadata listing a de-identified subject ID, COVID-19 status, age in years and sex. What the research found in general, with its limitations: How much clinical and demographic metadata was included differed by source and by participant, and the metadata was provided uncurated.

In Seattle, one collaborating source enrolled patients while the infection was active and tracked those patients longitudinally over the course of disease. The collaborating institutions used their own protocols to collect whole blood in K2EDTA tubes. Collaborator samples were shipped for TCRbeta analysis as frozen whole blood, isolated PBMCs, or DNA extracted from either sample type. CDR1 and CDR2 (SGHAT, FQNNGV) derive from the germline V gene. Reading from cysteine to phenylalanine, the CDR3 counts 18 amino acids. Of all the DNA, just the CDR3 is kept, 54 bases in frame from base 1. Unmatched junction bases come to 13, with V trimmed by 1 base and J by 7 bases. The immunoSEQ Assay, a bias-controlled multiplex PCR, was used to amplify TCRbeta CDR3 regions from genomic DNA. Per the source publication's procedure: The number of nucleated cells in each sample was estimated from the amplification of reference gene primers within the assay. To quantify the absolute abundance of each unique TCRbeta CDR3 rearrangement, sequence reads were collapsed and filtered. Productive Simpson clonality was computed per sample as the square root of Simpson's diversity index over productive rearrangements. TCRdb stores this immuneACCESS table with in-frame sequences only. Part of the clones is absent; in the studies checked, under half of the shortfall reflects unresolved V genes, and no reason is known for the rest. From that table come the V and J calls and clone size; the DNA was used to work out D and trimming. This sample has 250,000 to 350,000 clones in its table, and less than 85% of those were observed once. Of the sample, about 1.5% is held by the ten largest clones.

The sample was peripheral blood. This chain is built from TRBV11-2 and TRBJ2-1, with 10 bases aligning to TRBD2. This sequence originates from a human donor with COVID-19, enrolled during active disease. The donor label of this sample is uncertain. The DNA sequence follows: TGTGCCAGCAGCTTAGGAGGGGGCAAGCGGGAGGGCCCAAATGAGCAGTTCTTC. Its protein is CASSLGGGKREGPNEQFF.